The sequence of this TCR beta chain was determined in a study of T-cell memory formation after mild COVID-19. TCRdb passed the 5' RACE reads through MiXCR, listing each CDR3 protein once. The profile shows 150,000 to 200,000 distinct CDR3 sequences, around 15% of them singletons. Trimming left V 3 bases short and J 1 base short, with 9 bases between. The CDR3 consists of 14 residues. Germline V lookup: CDR1 KGHSH, CDR2 LQKENI. This clonotype was picked up a small number of times. The antigen remains undetermined. Notes on the study in general: Pre-infection memory held some responding clones, suggesting pre-existing cross-reactive T cells responded. Clones shrinking between day 15 and 85 showed a balanced CD4/CD8 split, and those that grew later tilted toward CD4+.

Sequencing input: PBMCs or a T cell subset sorted from them (not recorded which). The receptor was isolated from an adult woman who had mild COVID-19 (a few samples of this study predate the infection). Cell type and time point are not known. The genes are TRBV18 and TRBJ1-1; D gene uncertain. Here the CDR3 reads CASSPSQANTEAFF. CDR3 DNA: TGTGCCAGCTCACCCTCCCAGGCGAACACTGAAGCTTTCTTT.